A selection of T cell receptor beta chains follows, all from one sample in a study of T cell repertoires in cytomegalovirus infection. TCRdb ran MiXCR on the reads and lists one entry per CDR3 protein. The table shows 200,000 to 300,000 distinct CDR3 sequences, with approximately 13% occurring only once. The material sequenced was PBMCs. The receptors derive from a human donor in good health (CMV status not recorded). Some clones in this sample may be carry-over from other donors' samples. Both conserved end residues are part of each CDR3. Each record gives: V gene, clone size, J gene, D gene, CDR3 DNA, CDR3 protein. A D gene is named only where the DNA matches it firmly. Some rows have no size entry. The others give once, few or many, or a class for an expanded clone.

V gene: TRBV7-6
clone size: few
J gene: TRBJ2-1
D gene: TRBD2
CDR3 DNA: TGTGCCAGCAGCCAAGTGAGAGGCGGGAGTCCCACGTACAATGAGCAGTTCTTC
CDR3 protein: CASSQVRGGSPTYNEQFF

V gene: TRBV18
clone size: few
J gene: TRBJ2-1
D gene: NA
CDR3 DNA: TGTGCCAGCTCACCCTCCACACAGGGCAATGAGCAGTTCTTC
CDR3 protein: CASSPSTQGNEQFF

V gene: TRBV5-5
clone size: NA
J gene: TRBJ2-3
D gene: NA
CDR3 DNA: TGTGCCAGCAGCTTGCCCGAGGGGTTTGGCACAGATACGCAGTATTTT
CDR3 protein: CASSLPEGFGTDTQYF

V gene: TRBV7-8
clone size: NA
J gene: TRBJ1-1
D gene: NA
CDR3 DNA: TGTGCCAGCAGCCGAGGGCGGGGGTCCACTGAAGCTTTCTTT
CDR3 protein: CASSRGRGSTEAFF

V gene: TRBV7-2
clone size: many
J gene: TRBJ1-1
D gene: NA
CDR3 DNA: TGTGCCAGCAGCTTAGGCAGGGCCGCTGAAGCTTTCTTT
CDR3 protein: CASSLGRAAEAFF

V gene: TRBV6-2/TRBV6-3
clone size: many
J gene: TRBJ2-7
D gene: NA
CDR3 DNA: TGTGCCACCCTCAGGAAGCCTTTCGAGAGCTACGAGCAGTACTTC
CDR3 protein: CATLRKPFESYEQYF

V gene: TRBV4-3
clone size: NA
J gene: TRBJ1-1
D gene: TRBD1
CDR3 DNA: TGCGCCAGCAGCCCAACACAGGGGGCGAACACTGAAGCTTTCTTT
CDR3 protein: CASSPTQGANTEAFF

V gene: TRBV6-5
clone size: many
J gene: TRBJ2-3
D gene: NA
CDR3 DNA: TGTGCCAGCAGTTACACGGATAGCACAGATACGCAGTATTTT
CDR3 protein: CASSYTDSTDTQYF

V gene: TRBV14
clone size: few
J gene: TRBJ1-1
D gene: NA
CDR3 DNA: TGTGCCAGCAGCCAAAGATCTCTCTTCGAACGGGCTTTCTTT
CDR3 protein: CASSQRSLFERAFF

V gene: TRBV29-1
clone size: few
J gene: TRBJ2-5
D gene: TRBD2
CDR3 DNA: TGCAGCGCATTACTAGCGGGAGAGGAGACCCAGTACTTC
CDR3 protein: CSALLAGEETQYF

V gene: TRBV25-1
clone size: NA
J gene: TRBJ2-5
D gene: NA
CDR3 DNA: TGTGCCAGCAGTGAATCCTCCGGTTGGGAGACCCAGTACTTC
CDR3 protein: CASSESSGWETQYF

V gene: TRBV5-4
clone size: few
J gene: TRBJ2-7
D gene: TRBD2
CDR3 DNA: TGTGCCAGCAGCTCTCCGGGGACTAGTATCTACGAGCAGTACTTC
CDR3 protein: CASSSPGTSIYEQYF

V gene: TRBV7-3
clone size: many
J gene: TRBJ1-2
D gene: NA
CDR3 DNA: TGTGCCAGCAGCCCCCCGCAGGGGAGGAATGGCTACACCTTC
CDR3 protein: CASSPPQGRNGYTF

V gene: TRBV19
clone size: NA
J gene: TRBJ2-1
D gene: TRBD1
CDR3 DNA: TGTGCCAGTAGTTTGGACAGGGAGCATAGAGCCGGTCAGTTCTTC
CDR3 protein: CASSLDREHRAGQFF

V gene: TRBV13
clone size: NA
J gene: TRBJ2-7
D gene: TRBD1
CDR3 DNA: TGTGCCAGCAGCCTCACGCTCCCGGGACAGGGCTCCTACGAGCAGTACTTC
CDR3 protein: CASSLTLPGQGSYEQYF

V gene: TRBV29-1
clone size: many
J gene: TRBJ2-3
D gene: NA
CDR3 DNA: TGCAGCGTTGTCGAACACACAGATACGCAGTATTTT
CDR3 protein: CSVVEHTDTQYF

V gene: TRBV4-2
clone size: NA
J gene: TRBJ1-2
D gene: TRBD1
CDR3 DNA: TGTGCCAGCAGCCAAGGTGGACAGGCCTATGGCTACACCTTC
CDR3 protein: CASSQGGQAYGYTF

V gene: TRBV28
clone size: many
J gene: TRBJ1-2
D gene: NA
CDR3 DNA: TGTGCCAGCAGTTCAGTAATCTATGGCTACACCTTC
CDR3 protein: CASSSVIYGYTF

V gene: TRBV6-1
clone size: many
J gene: TRBJ1-5
D gene: NA
CDR3 DNA: TGTGCCAGCAGCGAAGTTCCAGAGGTTGGTCAGCCCCAGCATTTT
CDR3 protein: CASSEVPEVGQPQHF

V gene: TRBV18
clone size: few
J gene: TRBJ2-2
D gene: TRBD1
CDR3 DNA: TGTGCCAGCTCCTTAAACAGGGGGCGCCTGAACACCGGGGAGCTGTTTTTT
CDR3 protein: CASSLNRGRLNTGELFF

V gene: TRBV7-2
clone size: many
J gene: TRBJ1-2
D gene: NA
CDR3 DNA: TGTGCCAGCAGGCCGACGGGGGGCGGAGGTGTCGGCTACACCTTC
CDR3 protein: CASRPTGGGGVGYTF

V gene: TRBV20-1
clone size: NA
J gene: TRBJ2-7
D gene: TRBD1
CDR3 DNA: TGCAGTGCTAGAATCCGGGACAGGGAACAGTACTTC
CDR3 protein: CSARIRDREQYF

V gene: TRBV20-1
clone size: NA
J gene: TRBJ2-7
D gene: TRBD1
CDR3 DNA: TGCAGTGCTAGGGACAGGGGGTCCCACGAGCAGTACTTC
CDR3 protein: CSARDRGSHEQYF

V gene: TRBV7-2
clone size: many
J gene: TRBJ1-1
D gene: NA
CDR3 DNA: TGTGCCAGCAGCTTCAAAACTTCAACTGAAGCTTTCTTT
CDR3 protein: CASSFKTSTEAFF

V gene: TRBV6-6
clone size: NA
J gene: TRBJ1-2
D gene: TRBD1
CDR3 DNA: TGTGCCAGCAGCAGACCGGGACAGGGTCGACTCTATGGCTACACCTTC
CDR3 protein: CASSRPGQGRLYGYTF